A selection of T cell receptor beta chains follows, all from one sample in a study of cytomegalovirus exposure and HLA in healthy donors. Repertoires were generated with immunoSEQ multiplex PCR, while TCRdb's copy carries only in-frame clones and drops some. This sample has tens of thousands of clones, with approximately 96% found just once. Sequencing was carried out using PBMCs. These receptors came from a man in his late teens or twenties in good health and CMV-seronegative. The conserved cysteine and the conserved F or W are not part of the CDR3 here.

cdr3_length j_call v_call cdr3_aa
9 TRBJ2-1 TRBV30 AWSMGVEQF
13 TRBJ2-3 TRBV7-8 ASSGRASFTDTQY
13 TRBJ1-4 TRBV4-2 ASSQDTGPNEKLF
11 TRBJ1-1 TRBV6-5 ASSSPWNTEAF
12 TRBJ2-1 TRBV19 ASSKGAGFNEQF
13 TRBJ1-2 TRBV7-2 ASSLGTAGAYGYT
10 TRBJ2-7 TRBV5-4 ASSPDSGEQY
16 TRBJ2-7 TRBV11-2 ASSLRNGMRQGSDEQY
15 TRBJ2-2 TRBV5-1 ASSLGPDRGDTGELF
14 TRBJ2-3 TRBV10-1 ASIGTSGTSTDTQY
16 TRBJ1-3 TRBV11-2 ASSLKPLTGGIGNTIY
13 TRBJ2-1 TRBV5-6 ASSPTSGSIIEQF
12 TRBJ2-7 TRBV5-1 ASSLNPGVPEQY
12 TRBJ2-5 TRBV19 ASSISSVQETQY
17 TRBJ2-1 TRBV9 ASCCGGRFERTSYNEQF
12 TRBJ1-2 TRBV19 ASSIFGTEGGYT
9 TRBJ2-7 TRBV19 ASSAGTDEY
12 TRBJ2-2 TRBV6-6 ASSYYRGSGELF
13 TRBJ2-1 TRBV7-9 ASSSLAEMNNEQF
14 TRBJ2-3 TRBV4-1 ASSQGVTTSTDTQY
12 TRBJ2-1 TRBV7-9 ASSSTSGNNEQF
12 TRBJ1-3 TRBV6-6 ASRQGGSGNTIY
13 TRBJ2-3 TRBV7-3 ASSFDRGITDTQY
14 TRBJ1-1 TRBV5-3 ARSLETGGQYTEAF
13 TRBJ1-1 TRBV18 ASSSTGIENTEAF
11 TRBJ2-7 TRBV27 ASSNQGGYEQY
11 TRBJ2-3 TRBV10-3 AISEGGSDTQY
14 TRBJ1-4 TRBV6-1 ASSEPSGGPNEKLF
10 TRBJ1-1 TRBV6-5 ASKTVNTEAF
12 TRBJ1-6 TRBV28 ASSPGVSNSPLH
13 TRBJ2-3 TRBV5-1 ASSFTGQGTDTQY
13 TRBJ1-4 TRBV4-1 ASSQLGTGFEKLF
12 TRBJ2-7 TRBV11-1 ASSLTGSVYEQY
11 TRBJ2-3 TRBV2 ASSAVYTDTQY
13 TRBJ1-4 TRBV2 ASSEPPTGREKLF
12 TRBJ2-7 TRBV6-5 ASTSGTGTYEQY
9 TRBJ2-5 TRBV28 ASSSKETQY
13 TRBJ2-1 TRBV10-3 AIRTTVGILNEQF
12 TRBJ1-1 TRBV19 ASSTGQGFTEAF
13 TRBJ2-1 TRBV5-1 ASSLGDSRGNEQF